This T cell receptor beta chain was identified in a study of PD-L1 blockade in urothelial cancer (dated by TCRdb to 2016 to 2017). Regarding the study in general: Therapy was started in about 2014 for all patients, and atezolizumab 1,200 mg was administered intravenously every 3 weeks. Durable clinical benefit was achieved by nine patients and was not achieved by 20 patients. Somatic, immune and clinical correlates of response to PD-L1 blockade with atezolizumab in urothelial cancer were the focus of an exploratory multi-omic analysis. About 90% of the 29 patients were males with bladder-origin urothelial cancer, and about 65% of the 29 reported a prior smoking history. Twenty-nine patients had pretreatment blood TCR-seq, some 24 had at least one posttreatment blood collection, and some 24 had tumor TCR-seq. Whole exome sequencing and RNA sequencing of pretreatment tumors were performed alongside TCR sequencing in the same patients. Blood samples were analyzed at two time points: 3 weeks after treatment start (second dose) and 6 weeks after treatment start. Patients had an ECOG performance status of 0 or 1 and had received between 0 and 3 prior chemotherapy regimens. Pretreatment tumor samples, along with matched peripheral blood collected serially before and after atezolizumab treatment, underwent TCR sequencing. Durable clinical benefit was defined as a progression-free survival longer than 6 months, and TCR features were additionally tested against progression-free survival and overall survival. Blood samples gave a median of roughly 150,000 T cells and tens of thousands of unique TCRs, with a median clonality of around 0.08.

Synthetic TCR analog templates were spiked into each PCR so that absolute template abundance could be estimated from read counts. TCRbeta CDR3 regions were amplified from genomic DNA with bias-controlled V and J gene primers using the immunoSEQ assay. Rearranged TCRbeta segments were sequenced at approximately 20X coverage. The authors processed their data as follows. Sequencing errors were corrected by clustering and CDR3s were annotated against IMGT to assign V, D and J genes. Downstream analyses used only productive TCRbeta rearrangements, leaving out any out-of-frame or stop-codon sequences. Clonality was computed as one minus Shannon entropy normalized by the log of the number of unique productive sequences. Fisher's exact test with Benjamini-Hochberg correction, at a threshold of adjusted p below 0.01, was used to find clones that differed between time points or between blood and tumor. The table was pulled from immuneACCESS by TCRdb, which kept in-frame rearrangements only. Such tables lose some clones; where checked, under half of the loss comes from unresolved V genes, and the rest has no known cause. Clone size and V and J calls were adopted from that table, with D and trimming inferred from the DNA. Here the sample has tens of thousands of clones; approximately 80% occur a single time. More than 3.5% of the sample is in the top ten clones.

General conclusions and limits of the study: Because the sample size was small (n ≈ 29) and many exploratory analyses were performed, the results are intended to be hypothesis-generating. Improved progression-free and overall survival was found to be associated with pretreatment peripheral blood TCR clonality below the median. Patients with durable benefit showed greater expansion of tumor-associated TCR clones in peripheral blood 3 weeks after starting treatment (n of about 22, p = 0.022).

Turning to this clone: The antigen it recognizes is unknown. The input lacks base qualities; no much larger clone sits a single base away.

A cohort of 25 to 30 patients with locally advanced or metastatic urothelial carcinoma, treated at Memorial Sloan Kettering on a trial protocol, was included. Peripheral blood mononuclear cells were collected pretreatment and during treatment, at between 1 and 8 total time points per patient. The Qiagen DNeasy Blood extraction kit was used to purify genomic DNA from total PBMCs and from tumor samples. PBMCs were collected pretreatment and during treatment, and were isolated and stored as previously described. Here V drops 2 bases and J drops 6 bases, and the junction holds 7 bases not matched to any gene. According to the germline V gene (reference sequence), CDR1 reads MNHNY and CDR2 reads SVGAGI. Its CDR3 holds 16 amino acids, cysteine through phenylalanine. CDR3 DNA only is kept here, 48 bases in frame from base 1.

The chain was built from TRBV6-6 and TRBJ2-1, with 10 middle bases fitting TRBD2. The receptor comes from a man between 65 and 85 years old with urothelial cancer. The sample in question was PBMCs, obtained around atezolizumab (anti-PD-L1) treatment. The CDR3 has the sequence CASSYLKLAGTNEQFF. The DNA sequence is TGTGCCAGCAGTTACCTAAAACTAGCGGGAACCAATGAGCAGTTCTTC.